The sequence of this T cell receptor beta chain was determined in a study of T cell responses to AZD1222 COVID-19 vaccine. Remarks on this clone: What it binds is not known.

TCRdb keeps only in-frame clones here, not all; method: immunoSEQ multiplex PCR. Among roughly 150,000 clones listed, approximately 90% were seen once. The CDR3 contains 15 residues. Germline V gives CDR1 SGHNT, CDR2 YYREEE (reference sequence). J gave up 3 bases and V 5 bases, and 6 bases lay outside the gene matches. Notes on the study in general: Vaccine-associated CD4 TCRs spanned spike, dominant at 160-218 and 743-854. Clonal diversity was possibly underestimated, and the donors were mostly white British, with more females. The breadth and depth of Spike-specific TCRs increased once two AZD1222 doses had been given. Among those given AZD1222, only 6 or 7 were seropositive at baseline.

The starting material was peripheral blood, obtained on day 0 of AZD1222 vaccination. The origin of this receptor is an adult in good health. The rearrangement uses TRBV5-4 and TRBJ2-2; 8 bases are a match to TRBD1. This CDR3 reads CASSSGGRYTGELFF. The CDR3 DNA reads as TGTGCCAGCAGTTCAGGGGGCCGGTACACCGGGGAGCTGTTTTTT.